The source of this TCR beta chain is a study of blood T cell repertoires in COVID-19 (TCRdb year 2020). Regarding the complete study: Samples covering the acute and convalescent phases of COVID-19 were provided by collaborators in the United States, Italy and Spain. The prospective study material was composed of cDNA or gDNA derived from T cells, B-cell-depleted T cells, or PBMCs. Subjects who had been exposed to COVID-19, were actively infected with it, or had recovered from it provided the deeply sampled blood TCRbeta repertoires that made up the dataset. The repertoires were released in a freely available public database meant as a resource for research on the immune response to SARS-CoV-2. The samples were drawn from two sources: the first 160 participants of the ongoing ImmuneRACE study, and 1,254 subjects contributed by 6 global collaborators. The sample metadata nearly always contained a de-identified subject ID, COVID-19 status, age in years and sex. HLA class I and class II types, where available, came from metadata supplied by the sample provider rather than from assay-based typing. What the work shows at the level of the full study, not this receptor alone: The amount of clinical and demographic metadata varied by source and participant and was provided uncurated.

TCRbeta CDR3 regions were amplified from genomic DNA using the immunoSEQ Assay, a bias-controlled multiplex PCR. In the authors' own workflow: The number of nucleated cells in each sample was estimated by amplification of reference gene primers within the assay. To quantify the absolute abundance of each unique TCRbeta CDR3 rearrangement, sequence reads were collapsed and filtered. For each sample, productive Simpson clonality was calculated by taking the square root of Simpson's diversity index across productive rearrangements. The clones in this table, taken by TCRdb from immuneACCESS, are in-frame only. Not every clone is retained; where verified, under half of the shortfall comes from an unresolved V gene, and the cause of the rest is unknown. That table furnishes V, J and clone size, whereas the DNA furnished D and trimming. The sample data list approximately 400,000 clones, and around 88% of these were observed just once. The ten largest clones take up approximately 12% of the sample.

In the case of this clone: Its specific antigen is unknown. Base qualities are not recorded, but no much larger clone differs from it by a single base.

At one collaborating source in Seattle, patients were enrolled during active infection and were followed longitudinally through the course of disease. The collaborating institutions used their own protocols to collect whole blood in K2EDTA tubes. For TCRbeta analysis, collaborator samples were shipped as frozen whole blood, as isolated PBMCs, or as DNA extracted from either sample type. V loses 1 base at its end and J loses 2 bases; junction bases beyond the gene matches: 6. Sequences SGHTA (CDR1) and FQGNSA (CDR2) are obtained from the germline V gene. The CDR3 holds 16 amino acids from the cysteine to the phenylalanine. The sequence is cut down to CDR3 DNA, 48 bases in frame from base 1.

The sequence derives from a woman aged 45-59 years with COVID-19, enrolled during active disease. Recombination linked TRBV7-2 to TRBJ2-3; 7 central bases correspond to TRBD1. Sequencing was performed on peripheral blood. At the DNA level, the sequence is TGTGCCAGCAGCTTAGGGGCAGGGGGATACACAGATACGCAGTATTTT. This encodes CASSLGAGGYTDTQYF.